This T cell receptor (beta chain) was retrieved from a study of Graves' ophthalmopathy and Graves' hyperthyroidism. Whole-study context: The authors collected peripheral blood at initial diagnosis, before any treatment. Study outcomes and limitations: The study's model predicted ophthalmopathy progression at 70.59% sensitivity and 72% to 85% specificity.

With 6 bases removed from V and 8 bases from J, the gap between germline ends came to 10 bases. The CDR3 runs 11 residues. At least ten counts were recorded for this clonotype. As yet, its antigen is unknown. Investigators amplified TCR beta CDR3 regions from RNA transcripts. First-round RT-PCR employed HTBI primers, with a second-round multiplex PCR after it. MiXCR was run by TCRdb on the multiplex PCR reads, yielding one entry per CDR3 protein. This sample has approximately 500,000 distinct CDR3 sequences, with around 15% found just once. Other autoimmune diseases, uncontrolled infections, pregnancy or lactation excluded patients from enrollment.

The clonotype originates from a woman aged 25 to 39 with Graves' ophthalmopathy. The sequenced sample consisted of blood. The chain uses TRBV12-3 or TRBV12-4 and TRBJ1-2; no clear D gene. The CDR3 loop reads CASSRTRGYTF. For the CDR3, the DNA is TGTGCCAGCAGCCGGACCCGGGGCTACACCTTC.